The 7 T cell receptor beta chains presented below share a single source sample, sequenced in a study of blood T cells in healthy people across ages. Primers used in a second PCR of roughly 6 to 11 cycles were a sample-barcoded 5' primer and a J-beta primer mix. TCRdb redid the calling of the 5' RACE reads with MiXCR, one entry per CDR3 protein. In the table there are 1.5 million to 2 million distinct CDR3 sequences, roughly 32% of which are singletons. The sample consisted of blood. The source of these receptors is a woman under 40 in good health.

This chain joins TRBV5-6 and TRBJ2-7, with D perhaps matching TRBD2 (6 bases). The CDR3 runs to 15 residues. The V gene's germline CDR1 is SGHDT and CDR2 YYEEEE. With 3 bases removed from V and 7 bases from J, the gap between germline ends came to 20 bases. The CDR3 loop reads CASSWGPTGEREQYF. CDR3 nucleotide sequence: TGTGCCAGCAGCTGGGGCCCTACGGGGGAACGTGAGCAGTACTTC. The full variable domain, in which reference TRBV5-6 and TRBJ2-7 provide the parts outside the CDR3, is DAGVTQSPTHLIKTRGQQVTLRCSPKSGHDTVSWYQQALGQGPQFIFQYYEEEERQRGNFPDRFSGHQFPNYSSELNVNALLLGDSALYLCASSWGPTGEREQYFGPGTRLTVT.

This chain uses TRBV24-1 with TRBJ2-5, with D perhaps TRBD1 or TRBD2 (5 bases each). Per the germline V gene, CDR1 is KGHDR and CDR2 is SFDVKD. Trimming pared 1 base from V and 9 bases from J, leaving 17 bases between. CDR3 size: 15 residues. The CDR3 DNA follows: TGTGCCACCAGTGATTTAACAGGAATGGAGGAGGCCCAGTACTTC. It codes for CATSDLTGMEEAQYF.

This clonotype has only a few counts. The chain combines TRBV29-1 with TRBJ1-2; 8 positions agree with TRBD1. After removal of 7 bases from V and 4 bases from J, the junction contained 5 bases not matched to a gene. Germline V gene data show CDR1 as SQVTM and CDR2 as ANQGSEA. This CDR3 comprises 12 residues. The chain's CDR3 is CSADRGVYGYTF. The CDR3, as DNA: TGCAGCGCCGACAGGGGTGTCTATGGCTACACCTTC.

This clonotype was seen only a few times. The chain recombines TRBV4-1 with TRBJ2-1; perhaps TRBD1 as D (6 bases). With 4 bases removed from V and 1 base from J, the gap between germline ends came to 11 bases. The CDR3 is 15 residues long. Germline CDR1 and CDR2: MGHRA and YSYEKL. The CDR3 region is CASSLGHLSYNEQFF. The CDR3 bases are TGCGCCAGCAGCCTGGGACACCTATCCTACAATGAGCAGTTCTTC.

The CDR3 reads CASSLDRGSDNEQFF. The CDR3, as DNA: TGTGCCAGCAGTCTCGACAGGGGATCAGACAATGAGCAGTTCTTC. The V gene is TRBV28, the J gene TRBJ2-1; 8 bases line up with TRBD1. Germline V gene lookup returns CDR1 MDHEN and CDR2 SYDVKM. The CDR3 extends over 15 amino acids. J was trimmed by 5 bases and V by 5 bases; bases with no gene match: 8.

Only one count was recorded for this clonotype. For the CDR3, the DNA is TGTGCCAGCAGTCTACTCGGGCCCGGGCGGATGAACACTGAAGCTTTCTTT. Translating gives CASSLLGPGRMNTEAFF. The chain employs TRBV7-9 and TRBJ1-1; D remains ambiguous. CDR3 size: 17 residues. With 6 bases removed from V and 0 bases from J, the gap between germline ends came to 20 bases. Looked up from germline, CDR1 is SEHNR and CDR2 is FQNEAQ (reference sequence).

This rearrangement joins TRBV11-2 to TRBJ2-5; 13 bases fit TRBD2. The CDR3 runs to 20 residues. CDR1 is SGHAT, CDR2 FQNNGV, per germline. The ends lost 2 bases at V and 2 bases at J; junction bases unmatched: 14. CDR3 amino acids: CASSLRIRLAGGMFQETQYF. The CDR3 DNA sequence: TGTGCCAGCAGCTTAAGGATCCGACTAGCGGGAGGAATGTTTCAAGAGACCCAGTACTTC.